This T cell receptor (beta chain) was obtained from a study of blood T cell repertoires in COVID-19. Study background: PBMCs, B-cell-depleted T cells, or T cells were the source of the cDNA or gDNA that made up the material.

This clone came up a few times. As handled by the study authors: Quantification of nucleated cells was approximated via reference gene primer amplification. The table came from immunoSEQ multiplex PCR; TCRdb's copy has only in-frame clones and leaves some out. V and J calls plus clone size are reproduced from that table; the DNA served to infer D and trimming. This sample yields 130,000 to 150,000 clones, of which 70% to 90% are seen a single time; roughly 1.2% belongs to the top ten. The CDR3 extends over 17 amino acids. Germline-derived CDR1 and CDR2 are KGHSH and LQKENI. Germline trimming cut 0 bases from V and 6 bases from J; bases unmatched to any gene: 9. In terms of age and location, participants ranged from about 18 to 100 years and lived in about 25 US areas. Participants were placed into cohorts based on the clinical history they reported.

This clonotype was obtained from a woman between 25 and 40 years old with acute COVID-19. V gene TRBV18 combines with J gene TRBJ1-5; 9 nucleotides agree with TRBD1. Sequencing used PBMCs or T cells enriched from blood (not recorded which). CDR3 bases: TGTGCCAGCTCACCACCCCAGGACAGGGGACTTATTCAGCCCCAGCATTTT. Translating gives CASSPPQDRGLIQPQHF.